The following is a T cell receptor beta chain sequence with its context. The PCR contained 60 Vbeta and 13 Jbeta primers. Profiled with immunoSEQ multiplex PCR; TCRdb holds only in-frame clones, not every one. In total, the table holds approximately 30,000 clones. The source of the sample is a study of cytomegalovirus exposure and HLA in healthy donors. Source material: PBMCs. This TCR was sampled from a woman aged 40-49 years in good health and CMV-seropositive.

CDR3 sequence: CVLRGGSYEQYF. In nucleotides, the CDR3 is TGTGTCTTACGGGGGGGCTCCTACGAGCAGTACTTC. The gene calls are TRBV6-5 and TRBJ2-7, with TRBD2 matching over 8 bases. In germline, CDR1 is MNHEY, CDR2 SVGAGI. This CDR3 contains 12 residues.